The clone carrying this TCR beta chain was recorded many times. One junction end does not reproduce the germline sequence, and a read error may be involved. This record comes from a study of Graves' ophthalmopathy and Graves' hyperthyroidism. The CDR3 covers 14 residues. Germline V CDR1 and CDR2: LGHNA, YNFKEQ. Amplification of the TCR beta CDR3 regions used RNA transcripts (as template). HTBI-primed RT-PCR formed the first round, and a multiplex PCR formed the second. One entry per CDR3 protein, called by TCRdb with MiXCR from the multiplex PCR reads. The sample yields hundreds of thousands of distinct CDR3 sequences, roughly an eighth seen once.

The TCR comes from a woman in her twenties or thirties with Graves' ophthalmopathy. Sequencing was done on a sample of blood. V gene TRBV4-2 combines with J gene TRBJ2-7; TRBD2 aligns across 9 bases. DNA of the CDR3: TGTGCCAGCAGCCAGGCCGTCTCTAGCGGGGCGCCCAATTTC. This gives the protein CASSQAVSSGAPNF.